Presented here are 31 T cell receptor beta chains from one specimen sequenced in a study of cytomegalovirus exposure and HLA in healthy donors listed by TCRdb under 2017. The protocol used for the library was the immunoSEQ multiplex PCR assay. For the multiplex PCR, a mixture combining 60 forward primers for TCR Vbeta segments and 13 reverse primers for TCR Jbeta segments was used. TCRdb provides this immuneACCESS table in a form limited to in-frame rearrangements. Some clones are lacking; in checked studies, under half of them reflect an unresolved V gene, and why the rest are absent is not known. Present in this sample are 100,000 or so clones, 74% of which were seen just once. Clones ranked in the top ten supply about 2.8% of the sample. Sequencing used PBMCs. All receptors derive from a man between 50 and 59 years old in good health and CMV-seropositive.

V and J are TRBV9 and TRBJ1-2; D gene unclear. The germline V gene has CDR1 SGDLS and CDR2 YYNGEE. This CDR3 is 14 amino acids long. Trimming took 0 bases from V and 9 from J, leaving 15 bases between them. CDR3 in amino acids: CASSVDVNFPRYTF. CDR3 nucleotides: TGTGCCAGCAGCGTAGATGTCAACTTCCCGCGCTACACCTTC.

The chain employs TRBV6-1 and TRBJ2-5; weak D call: TRBD1 (7 bases). Trimming took 6 bases from V and 4 from J, leaving 15 bases between them. This CDR3 region has 14 residues. Germline CDR1 is MNHNS and CDR2 is SASEGT. Written as DNA, the CDR3 is TGTGCCAGCAGCCAGGGGGGCCGGGGAGAGACCCAGTACTTC. It codes for CASSQGGRGETQYF.

The V and J genes are TRBV7-9 and TRBJ1-2; D is perhaps TRBD1 (5 bases). The germline V and J ends were trimmed by 5 bases and 4 bases, with 20 bases remaining between them. The CDR3 is 16 amino acids. CDR1 is SEHNR, CDR2 FQNEAQ, per germline (reference sequence). CDR3: CASSPLCRQLSYGYTF. The DNA for the CDR3 is TGTGCCAGCAGCCCTCTTTGTCGACAGTTATCCTATGGCTACACCTTC.

The chain carries TRBV12-5 and TRBJ2-5; 7 positions agree with TRBD1. Per germline, CDR1 LGHNT and CDR2 FRNRAP. This CDR3 contains 13 residues. After removal of 1 base from V and 6 bases from J, the junction contained 2 bases not matched to a gene. CDR3 residues: CASGLEGAKTQYF. In DNA, the CDR3 is TGTGCTAGTGGTTTGGAGGGGGCGAAGACCCAGTACTTC.

V usage is TRBV19 and J usage is TRBJ2-4, with TRBD2 identical over 12 bases. The CDR3 runs 16 residues. Germline V gene data show CDR1 as LNHDA and CDR2 as SQIVND (reference sequence). Trimming took 5 bases from V and 5 from J; bases not matched to a gene: 7. For the CDR3, the DNA is TGTGCCAGTAGTGAGACTAGCGGGGGCCAGGAAAACATTCAGTACTTC. Encoded protein: CASSETSGGQENIQYF.

This clone occurred a few times. V and J are TRBV7-7 and TRBJ2-5; D remains ambiguous. V shed 2 bases and J shed 1 base, with 8 bases lying between them. The CDR3 sequence is 14 residues long. Germline assignment: CDR1 SSHAT and CDR2 FNYEAQ (reference sequence). CDR3 amino acids: CASSLTHGQETQYF. Written as DNA, the CDR3 is TGTGCCAGCAGCTTAACACATGGCCAAGAGACCCAGTACTTC. Variable domain in full (rest from reference TRBV7-7 and TRBJ2-5): GAGVSQSPRYKVTKRGQDVTLRCDPISSHATLYWYQQALGQGPEFLTYFNYEAQPDKSGLPSDRFSAERPEGSISTLTIQRTEQRDSAMYRCASSLTHGQETQYFGPGTRLLVL.

This clone came up a few times. The genes are TRBV6-1 and TRBJ2-5; D not certain. Germline V CDR1 and CDR2: MNHNS, SASEGT. The CDR3 spans 15 residues. Trimming shortened V by 1 base and J by 0 bases, and 9 bases separated the two germline ends. The CDR3 sequence is CASSEEEMYQETQYF. The CDR3 bases are TGTGCCAGCAGTGAAGAGGAGATGTACCAAGAGACCCAGTACTTC.

The CDR3 protein is CASITAGGRNEQFF. The CDR3 DNA is TGTGCCAGCATCACAGCGGGGGGGCGTAATGAGCAGTTCTTC. This sequence joins TRBV6-1 and TRBJ2-1; 10 bases are shared with TRBD2. The V segment lost 7 bases and the J segment 7 bases; nucleotides outside the gene matches: 7. The CDR3 length is 14 residues. Germline lookup yields CDR1 MNHNS and CDR2 SASEGT.

The rearrangement uses TRBV29-1 and TRBJ2-5, with D possibly being TRBD2 (6 bases). CDR1 and CDR2 from the germline V gene are SQVTM and ANQGSEA. V lost 6 bases to trimming and J lost 5 bases, with 16 bases between them. CDR3 length: 13 residues. The CDR3 DNA follows: TGCAGCGTCTCTCGGGCGGGGACGGAGACCCAGTACTTC. As protein: CSVSRAGTETQYF.

The chain employs TRBV19 and TRBJ2-5; TRBD2 aligns across 11 bases. The CDR3 runs 15 residues. Germline V gives CDR1 LNHDA, CDR2 SQIVND (reference sequence). The ends lost 6 bases at V and 1 base at J; junction bases unmatched: 4. The CDR3 here is CASSRLAGSQETQYF. In DNA form, the CDR3 reads TGTGCCAGTAGCCGACTAGCGGGGAGCCAAGAGACCCAGTACTTC.

V and J are TRBV19 and TRBJ2-7; TRBD2 matches at 7 bases. Trimming took 5 bases from V and 3 from J; bases not matched to a gene: 13. The CDR3 totals 16 residues. CDR1 is LNHDA, CDR2 SQIVND, per germline (reference sequence). CDR3 nucleotides: TGTGCCAGTAGTCCCCGCCTAACGGGAGGCCGCTACGAGCAGTACTTC. This gives the protein CASSPRLTGGRYEQYF.

In this sample, this clone turned up once. The chain is built from TRBV27 and TRBJ1-1; no reliable D call. The CDR3 extends over 15 amino acids. Trimming pared 0 bases from V and 5 bases from J, leaving 13 bases between. The germline CDR1 and CDR2 sequences are MNHEY and SMNVEV (reference sequence). The DNA for the CDR3 is TGTGCCAGCAGTTTATCGAGGCCCCCGAGTACTGAAGCTTTCTTT. It yields the protein CASSLSRPPSTEAFF.

The chain has TRBV6-1 and TRBJ1-2; no clear D gene. The CDR3 is made up of 15 amino acids. Germline assignment: CDR1 MNHNS and CDR2 SASEGT. The V gene lost 2 bases and the J gene lost 2 bases, with 12 bases spanning the gap. The CDR3 region is CASSELERGNYGYTF. In nucleotides, the CDR3 is TGTGCCAGCAGTGAACTGGAACGAGGAAACTATGGCTACACCTTC.

In this sample, this clone turned up a few times. This sequence joins TRBV9 and TRBJ2-7, with TRBD1 matching 7 bases. Germline V gene data show CDR1 as SGDLS and CDR2 as YYNGEE. This CDR3 has 15 residues. V trimming: 2 bases; J trimming: 3 bases; junction bases outside the gene matches: 8. CDR3 coding DNA: TGTGCCAGCAGCGTGACCGGGACAGACCTCTACGAGCAGTACTTC. Translating gives CASSVTGTDLYEQYF.

The chain carries TRBV2 and TRBJ1-5, with D tentatively TRBD1 (6 bases). The germline V gene encodes CDR1 SNHLY and CDR2 FYNNEI. The ends were cut back, 6 bases at V and 7 bases at J, with 10 bases in the middle. The CDR3 length is 12 residues. Written as DNA, the CDR3 is TGTGCCAGCAGCCGACAGGAACAGCCCCAGCATTTT. As protein: CASSRQEQPQHF.

The chain links TRBV4-2 to TRBJ2-2; 7 bases match TRBD2. J lost 7 bases, V lost 1 base, and 12 bases had no gene match. Germline CDR1 reads LGHNA; CDR2 reads YNFKEQ. The CDR3 spans 17 residues. CDR3 bases: TGTGCCAGCAGCCAAGCTACTAGCGCTTGGGGGGGCGGGGAGCTGTTTTTT. This translates into CASSQATSAWGGGELFF.

This clone was observed a few times. The chain employs TRBV10-1 and TRBJ1-5; 11 nucleotides match TRBD1. Germline V gives CDR1 WNHNN, CDR2 SYGVQD (reference sequence). Trimming at V came to 6 bases and at J to 0 bases, leaving 10 bases not matched to a gene. There are 18 residues in the CDR3. CDR3 in DNA: TGCGCCAGCAGGCCGGGGACAGGGGGAACCTATAGCAATCAGCCCCAGCATTTT. Translated, it gives CASRPGTGGTYSNQPQHF.

V is TRBV6-5 and J is TRBJ2-5; D might be TRBD2 (6 bases). The CDR3 spans 15 residues. The ends were cut back, 0 bases at V and 4 bases at J, with 12 bases in the middle. Germline V gives CDR1 MNHEY, CDR2 SVGAGI. CDR3 nucleotide sequence: TGTGCCAGCAGTTACTCGGGAGGCCCAGGAGAGACCCAGTACTTC. This codes for CASSYSGGPGETQYF.

The chain links TRBV6-1 to TRBJ1-1, with unresolved D. The CDR3 runs 11 residues. Germline CDR1 is MNHNS and CDR2 is SASEGT. Between the trimmed V and J ends, which lost 4 bases and 5 bases, there was a span of 5 bases. The CDR3 region has the DNA TGTGCCAGCAGTGTCTATACTGAAGCTTTCTTT. It is translated as CASSVYTEAFF.

This rearrangement joins TRBV5-1 to TRBJ1-4; 9 bases align to TRBD1. The V gene end was trimmed by 3 bases and the J gene end by 6 bases; junction bases not matched to a gene: 3. The CDR3 has 14 amino acids. Germline V gives CDR1 SGHRS, CDR2 YFSETQ. CDR3 nucleotide sequence: TGCGCCAGCAGCTGGGGACAGGGAGATGAAAAACTGTTTTTT. It yields the protein CASSWGQGDEKLFF.

The gene calls are TRBV30 and TRBJ2-7, with D perhaps TRBD2 (5 bases). This CDR3 region has 13 residues. V was cut by 0 bases and J by 7 bases, with 13 bases left in between. CDR1 and CDR2 (germline): GTSNPN, SVGIG (reference sequence). The CDR3 spells CAWSVSDGGEQYF. Written as DNA, the CDR3 is TGTGCCTGGAGTGTTAGCGACGGTGGGGAGCAGTACTTC.

This clone was observed many times. The chain couples TRBV4-2 to TRBJ1-2, with TRBD1 matching 7 bases. With 3 bases clipped from V and 0 bases from J, the junction kept 4 bases outside the gene matches. CDR3 length equals 15 residues. CDR1 LGHNA and CDR2 YNFKEQ come from the germline V gene. Written as DNA, the CDR3 is TGTGCCAGCAGCCAGGACAGGAATTCTAACTATGGCTACACCTTC. Protein: CASSQDRNSNYGYTF.

This clone was counted only a few times. V usage is TRBV13 and J usage is TRBJ2-1; TRBD1 matches at 8 bases. The CDR3 loop spans 13 amino acids. In germline, CDR1 is PRHDT, CDR2 FYEKMQ (reference sequence). V dropped 5 bases and J dropped 5; count of bases not matched to a gene: 2. The CDR3 here is CASSTGQDNEQFF. CDR3 DNA sequence: TGTGCCAGCAGCACGGGACAGGACAATGAGCAGTTCTTC.

This rearrangement joins TRBV6-1 to TRBJ2-7, with 7 positions matching TRBD1. This CDR3 has 15 residues. The germline gives CDR1 MNHNS, CDR2 SASEGT. The V gene end was trimmed by 3 bases and the J gene end by 2 bases; junction bases not matched to a gene: 7. CDR3 bases: TGTGCCAGCAGTGACCGGGACAGTGCTACCTACGAGCAGTACTTC. It yields the protein CASSDRDSATYEQYF.

This rearrangement joins TRBV4-1 to TRBJ2-3, with 11 positions matching TRBD2. Looked up from germline, CDR1 is MGHRA and CDR2 is YSYEKL. Trimming removed 8 bases from V and 3 bases from J; junction bases left unmatched: 13. The CDR3 contains 17 residues. CDR3 residues: CASPASGGTWETDTQYF. CDR3 in DNA: TGCGCCAGCCCCGCTAGCGGGGGGACCTGGGAGACAGATACGCAGTATTTT.

The genes are TRBV5-1 and TRBJ1-1, with D possibly matching TRBD1 (5 bases). Trimming pared 4 bases from V and 0 bases from J, leaving 19 bases between. CDR3 size: 17 residues. Germline-derived CDR1 and CDR2 are SGHRS and YFSETQ. The CDR3 here is CASSPRWGGSMNTEAFF. The CDR3 bases are TGCGCCAGCAGCCCGAGATGGGGGGGGAGTATGAACACTGAAGCTTTCTTT.

The chain is built from TRBV7-9 and TRBJ2-1, with 10 nucleotides matching TRBD2. Germline trimming cut 4 bases from V and 2 bases from J; bases unmatched to any gene: 5. The CDR3 covers 16 residues. The V gene's germline CDR1 is SEHNR and CDR2 FQNEAQ (reference sequence). CDR3 nucleotide sequence: TGTGCCAGCAGCTATTATAGCGGGAGGACCTACAATGAGCAGTTCTTC. It translates to CASSYYSGRTYNEQFF.

The genes are TRBV6-6 and TRBJ2-2, with 7 positions matching TRBD2. The CDR3 length is 16 residues. The J segment lost 2 bases and the V segment lost 6 bases, leaving 9 bases of the junction unmatched. Germline lookup yields CDR1 MNHNY and CDR2 SVGAGI (reference sequence). CDR3 loop: CASSSRPGLNTGELFF. CDR3 nucleotides: TGTGCCAGCAGCAGCAGGCCGGGACTAAACACCGGGGAGCTGTTTTTT.

The gene calls are TRBV29-1 and TRBJ1-2; 7 bases are a match to TRBD1. This CDR3 region has 16 residues. V dropped 2 bases and J dropped 4; count of bases not matched to a gene: 13. The germline V gene encodes CDR1 SQVTM and CDR2 ANQGSEA. This CDR3 reads CSVETSRTGDIYGYTF. The DNA for the CDR3 is TGCAGCGTTGAAACGAGTAGGACAGGAGACATCTATGGCTACACCTTC.

The J gene is TRBJ2-5, the V gene TRBV25-1, with a weak D call TRBD2 (6 bases). The CDR3 extends over 13 amino acids. Deletions cut 3 bases from V and 2 bases from J, with 7 bases between. The germline CDR1 and CDR2 sequences are MGHDK and SYGVNS. CDR3 protein: CASSDGGQETQYF. The CDR3 DNA follows: TGTGCCAGCAGTGATGGGGGGCAAGAGACCCAGTACTTC.

The V and J genes are TRBV2 and TRBJ2-7; 9 nucleotides match TRBD1. CDR3 length equals 12 residues. CDR1 is SNHLY, CDR2 FYNNEI, per germline. The V segment lost 7 bases and the J segment 6 bases; nucleotides outside the gene matches: 4. The chain's CDR3 is CASMGQGLEQYF. CDR3 DNA: TGTGCCAGCATGGGACAGGGTCTCGAGCAGTACTTC. Supplemented by reference TRBV2 and TRBJ2-7, the full variable domain reads EPEVTQTPSHQVTQMGQEVILRCVPISNHLYFYWYRQILGQKVEFLVSFYNNEISEKSEIFDDQFSVERPDGSNFTLKIRSTKLEDSAMYFCASMGQGLEQYFGPGTRLTVT.